The clone carrying this T cell receptor (beta chain) was detected only a few times. There were TCR beta CDR3 regions amplified from RNA transcripts. An initial round of RT-PCR targeting the TCR CDR3 relied on the HTBI primer set. TCRdb processed the multiplex PCR reads anew with MiXCR; each CDR3 protein has one entry. The sample includes more than 550,000 distinct CDR3 sequences, roughly a sixth seen only once; the top ten take 15% to 17%. The data are from a study of T cells in Graves' hyperthyroidism and ophthalmopathy. Across the study: Peripheral blood was acquired at first diagnosis, ahead of any therapy whatsoever.

Germline CDR1 is MGHRA and CDR2 is YSYEKL. This CDR3 contains 17 residues. V shed 0 bases, J shed 3 bases, and the junction held 9 bases outside the gene matches. The sequence derives from a man aged 45-65 years with Graves' hyperthyroidism. Sequenced input: blood. The chain recombines TRBV4-1 with TRBJ2-3; TRBD1 matches at 7 bases. The CDR3 here is CASSQERRGPATDTQYF. The CDR3 DNA sequence: TGCGCCAGCAGCCAAGAAAGAAGGGGGCCCGCGACAGATACGCAGTATTTT.